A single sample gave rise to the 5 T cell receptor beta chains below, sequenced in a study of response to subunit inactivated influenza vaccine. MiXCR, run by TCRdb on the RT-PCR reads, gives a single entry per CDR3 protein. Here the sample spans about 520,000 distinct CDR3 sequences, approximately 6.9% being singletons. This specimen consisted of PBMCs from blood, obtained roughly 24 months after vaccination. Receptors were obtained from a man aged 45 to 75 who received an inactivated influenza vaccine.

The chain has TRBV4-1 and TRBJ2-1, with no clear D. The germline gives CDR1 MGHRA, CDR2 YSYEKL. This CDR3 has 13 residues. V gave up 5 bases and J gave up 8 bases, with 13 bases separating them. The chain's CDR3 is CASSSSPLDEQFF. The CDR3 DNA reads TGCGCCAGCAGCTCCAGCCCTTTGGATGAGCAGTTCTTC.

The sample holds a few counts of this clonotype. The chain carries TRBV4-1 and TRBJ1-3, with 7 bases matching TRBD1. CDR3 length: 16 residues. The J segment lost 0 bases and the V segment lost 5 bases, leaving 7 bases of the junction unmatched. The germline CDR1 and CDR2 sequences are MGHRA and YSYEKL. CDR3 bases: TGCGCCAGCAGCATCCAGGGGGTATCCTCTGGAAACACCATATATTTT. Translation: CASSIQGVSSGNTIYF.

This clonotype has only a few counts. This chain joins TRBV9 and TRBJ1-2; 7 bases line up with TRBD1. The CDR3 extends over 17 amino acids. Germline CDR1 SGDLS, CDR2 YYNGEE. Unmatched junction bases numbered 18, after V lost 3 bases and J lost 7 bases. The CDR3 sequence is CASSEWGAGTANAGYTF. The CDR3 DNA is TGTGCCAGCAGCGAGTGGGGGGCCGGGACAGCGAACGCTGGCTACACCTTC.

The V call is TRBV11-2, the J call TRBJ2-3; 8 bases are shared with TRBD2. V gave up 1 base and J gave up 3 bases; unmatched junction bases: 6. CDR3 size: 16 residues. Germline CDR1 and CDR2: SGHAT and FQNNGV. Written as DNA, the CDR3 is TGTGCCAGCAGCTTAGGACCGGGACTAGTGACAGATACGCAGTATTTT. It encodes CASSLGPGLVTDTQYF.

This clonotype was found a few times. The DNA for the CDR3 is TGCAGTGCTAGCGCCTTCCGCGGTACCAGGGAGACCCAGTACTTC. This codes for CSASAFRGTRETQYF. This chain connects TRBV20-1 to TRBJ2-5; D is undetermined. The ends were cut back, 3 bases at V and 5 bases at J, with 19 bases in the middle. This CDR3 has 15 amino acids. CDR1 and CDR2 from the germline V gene are DFQATT and SNEGSKA (reference sequence).